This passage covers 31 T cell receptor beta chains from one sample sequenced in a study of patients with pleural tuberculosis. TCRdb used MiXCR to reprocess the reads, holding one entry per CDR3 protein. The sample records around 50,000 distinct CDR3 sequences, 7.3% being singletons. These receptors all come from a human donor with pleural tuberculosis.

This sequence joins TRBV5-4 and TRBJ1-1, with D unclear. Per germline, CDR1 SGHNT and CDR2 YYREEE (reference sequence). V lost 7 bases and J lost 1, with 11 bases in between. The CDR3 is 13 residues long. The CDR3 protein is CASGWEGNTEAFF. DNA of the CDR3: TGTGCCAGCGGCTGGGAAGGGAACACTGAAGCTTTCTTT. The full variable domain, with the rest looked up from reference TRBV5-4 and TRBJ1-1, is ETGVTQSPTHLIKTRGQQVTLRCSSQSGHNTVSWYQQALGQGPQFIFQYYREEENGRGNFPPRFSGLQFPNYSSELNVNALELDDSALYLCASGWEGNTEAFFGQGTRLTVV.

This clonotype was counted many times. CDR3 nucleotide sequence: TGTGCCAGCAGCCGGACTAGCGGGAGAGAGACCCAGTACTTC. Protein: CASSRTSGRETQYF. The chain links TRBV11-2 to TRBJ2-5; 13 bases line up with TRBD2. The germline V gene encodes CDR1 SGHAT and CDR2 FQNNGV. The CDR3 is made up of 14 amino acids. V shed 5 bases, J shed 4 bases, and the junction held 1 base outside the gene matches. The whole variable domain, remainder taken from reference TRBV11-2 and TRBJ2-5, is EAGVAQSPRYKIIEKRQSVAFWCNPISGHATLYWYQQILGQGPKLLIQFQNNGVVDDSQLPKDRFSAERLKGVDSTLKIQPAKLEDSAVYLCASSRTSGRETQYFGPGTRLLVL.

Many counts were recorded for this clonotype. The CDR3 nucleotides read TGCAGTGCGGCGGAAGACAGGGGGCGAACTGAAGCTTTCTTT. Its protein is CSAAEDRGRTEAFF. V is TRBV20-1 and J is TRBJ1-1; 10 bases align to TRBD1. CDR3 length equals 14 residues. Per the germline V gene, CDR1 is DFQATT and CDR2 is SNEGSKA (reference sequence). Losses at the gene ends were 6 bases for V and 5 bases for J; bases not matched to a gene: 9.

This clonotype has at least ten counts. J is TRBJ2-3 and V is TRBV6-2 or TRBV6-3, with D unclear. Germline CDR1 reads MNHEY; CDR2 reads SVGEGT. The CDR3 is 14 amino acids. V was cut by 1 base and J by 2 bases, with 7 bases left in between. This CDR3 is CASSYFRITDTQYF. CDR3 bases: TGTGCCAGCAGTTACTTTCGGATCACAGATACGCAGTATTTT.

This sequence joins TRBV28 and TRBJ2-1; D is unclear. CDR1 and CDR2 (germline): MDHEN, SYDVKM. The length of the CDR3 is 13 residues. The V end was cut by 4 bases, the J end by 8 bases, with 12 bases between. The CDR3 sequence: CASSSVNTYEQFF. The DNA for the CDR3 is TGTGCCAGCAGTTCCGTGAATACCTATGAGCAGTTCTTC.

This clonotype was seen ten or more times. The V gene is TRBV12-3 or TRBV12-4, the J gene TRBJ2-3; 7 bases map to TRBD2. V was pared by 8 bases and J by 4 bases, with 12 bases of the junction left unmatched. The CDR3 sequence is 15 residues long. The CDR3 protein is CASLIGGSMADTQYF. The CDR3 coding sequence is TGTGCCAGCCTGATTGGCGGGAGTATGGCAGATACGCAGTATTTT.

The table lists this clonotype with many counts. The CDR3 DNA follows: TGTGCCAGTCGTGATCGGGACAGGGGGCTCGGCTACACCTTC. Translation gives CASRDRDRGLGYTF. V gene TRBV19 combines with J gene TRBJ1-2; TRBD1 agrees at 12 bases. This CDR3 comprises 14 residues. V shed 8 bases, J shed 8 bases, and the junction held 9 bases outside the gene matches. Germline values: CDR1 LNHDA, CDR2 SQIVND (reference sequence).

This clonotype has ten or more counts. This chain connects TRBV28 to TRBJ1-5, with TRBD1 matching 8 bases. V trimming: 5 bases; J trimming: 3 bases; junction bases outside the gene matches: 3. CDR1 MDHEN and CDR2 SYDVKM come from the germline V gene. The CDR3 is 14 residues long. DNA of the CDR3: TGTGCCAGCAGTCTGGGACAGGTCAATCAGCCCCAGCATTTT. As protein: CASSLGQVNQPQHF.

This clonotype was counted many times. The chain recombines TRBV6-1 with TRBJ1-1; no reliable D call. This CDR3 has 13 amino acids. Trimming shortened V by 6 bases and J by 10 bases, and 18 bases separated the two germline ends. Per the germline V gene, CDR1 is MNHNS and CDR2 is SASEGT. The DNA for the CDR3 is TGTGCCAGCAGCCCTCCGGTAGGGAGGAGAGCTTTCTTT. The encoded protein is CASSPPVGRRAFF.

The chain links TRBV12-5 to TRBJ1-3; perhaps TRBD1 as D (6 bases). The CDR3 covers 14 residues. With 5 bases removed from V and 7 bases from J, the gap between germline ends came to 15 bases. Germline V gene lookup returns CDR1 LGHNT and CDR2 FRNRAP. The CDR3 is CASGGQPIGNTIYF. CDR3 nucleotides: TGTGCTAGTGGTGGACAGCCTATCGGGAACACCATATATTTT.

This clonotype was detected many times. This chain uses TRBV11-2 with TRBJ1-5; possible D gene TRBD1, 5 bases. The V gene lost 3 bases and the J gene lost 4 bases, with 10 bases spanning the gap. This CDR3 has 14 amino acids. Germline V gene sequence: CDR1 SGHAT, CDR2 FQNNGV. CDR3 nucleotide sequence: TGTGCCAGCAGCTTTTCCGGGGGGAATCAGCCCCAGCATTTT. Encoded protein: CASSFSGGNQPQHF.

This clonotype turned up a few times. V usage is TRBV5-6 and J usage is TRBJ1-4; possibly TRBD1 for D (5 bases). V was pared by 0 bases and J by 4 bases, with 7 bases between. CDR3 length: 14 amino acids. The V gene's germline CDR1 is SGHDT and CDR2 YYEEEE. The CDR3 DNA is TGTGCCAGCAGCTTGGGACAGAGTAATGAAAAACTGTTTTTT. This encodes CASSLGQSNEKLFF.

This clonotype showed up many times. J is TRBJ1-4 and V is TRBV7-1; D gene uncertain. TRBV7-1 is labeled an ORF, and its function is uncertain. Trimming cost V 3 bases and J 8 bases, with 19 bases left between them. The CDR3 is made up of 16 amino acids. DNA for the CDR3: TGTGCCAGCAGCTCCCGTCGGGGTTCACCTGAGGAAAAACTGTTTTTT. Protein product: CASSSRRGSPEEKLFF.

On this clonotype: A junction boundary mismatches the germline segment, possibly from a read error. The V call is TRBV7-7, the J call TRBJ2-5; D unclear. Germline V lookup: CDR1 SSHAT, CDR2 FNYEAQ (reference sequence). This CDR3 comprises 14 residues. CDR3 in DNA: TGTGCTAGCAGCTTACTTTTGGGCCAAGAGACCCAGTACTTC. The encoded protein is CASSLLLGQETQYF.

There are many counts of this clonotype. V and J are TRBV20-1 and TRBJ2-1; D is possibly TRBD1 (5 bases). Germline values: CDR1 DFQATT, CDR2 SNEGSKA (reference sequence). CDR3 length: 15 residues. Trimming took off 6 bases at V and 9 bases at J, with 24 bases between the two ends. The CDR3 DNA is TGCAGTGCGGACACCCCGGGCCGTCATTTTGTTGAGCAGTTCTTC. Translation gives CSADTPGRHFVEQFF.

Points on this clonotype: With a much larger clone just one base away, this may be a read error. Here the CDR3 reads CASGLAADQPQHF. The CDR3 bases are TGTGCCAGCGGTTTAGCGGCTGATCAGCCCCAGCATTTT. This sequence joins TRBV12-3 or TRBV12-4 and TRBJ1-5; D is ambiguous. This CDR3 spans 13 amino acids.

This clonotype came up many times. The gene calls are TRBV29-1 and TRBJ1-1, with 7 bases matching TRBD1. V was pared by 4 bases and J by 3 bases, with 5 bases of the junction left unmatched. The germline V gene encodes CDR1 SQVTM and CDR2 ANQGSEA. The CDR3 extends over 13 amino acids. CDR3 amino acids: CSVGSGQYTEAFF. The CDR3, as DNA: TGCAGCGTTGGCTCGGGACAGTACACTGAAGCTTTCTTT.

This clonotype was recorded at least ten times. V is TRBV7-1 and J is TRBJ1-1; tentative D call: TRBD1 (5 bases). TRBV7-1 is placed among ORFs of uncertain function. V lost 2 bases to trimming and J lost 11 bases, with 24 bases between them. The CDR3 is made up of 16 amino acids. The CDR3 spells CASSSRRGRGYFTAFF. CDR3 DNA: TGTGCCAGCAGCTCAAGGCGGGGCAGAGGGTATTTTACGGCTTTCTTT.

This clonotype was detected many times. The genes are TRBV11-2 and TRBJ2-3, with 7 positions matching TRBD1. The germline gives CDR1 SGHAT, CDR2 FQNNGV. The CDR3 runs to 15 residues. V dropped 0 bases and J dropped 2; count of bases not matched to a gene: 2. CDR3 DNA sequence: TGTGCCAGCAGCTTAGACAGGGGGAACACAGATACGCAGTATTTT. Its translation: CASSLDRGNTDTQYF.

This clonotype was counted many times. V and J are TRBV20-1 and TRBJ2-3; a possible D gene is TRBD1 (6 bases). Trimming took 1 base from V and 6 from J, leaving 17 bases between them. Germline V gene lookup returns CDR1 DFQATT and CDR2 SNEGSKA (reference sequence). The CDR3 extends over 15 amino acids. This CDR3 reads CSARGRTGSVDTQYF. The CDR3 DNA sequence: TGCAGTGCTAGAGGTCGCACAGGGAGCGTGGATACGCAGTATTTT.

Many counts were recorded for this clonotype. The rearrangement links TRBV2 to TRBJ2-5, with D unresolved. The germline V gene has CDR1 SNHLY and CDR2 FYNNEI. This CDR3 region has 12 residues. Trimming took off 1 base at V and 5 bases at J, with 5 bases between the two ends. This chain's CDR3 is CASSEVRETQYF. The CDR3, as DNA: TGTGCCAGCAGTGAAGTTAGGGAGACCCAGTACTTC.

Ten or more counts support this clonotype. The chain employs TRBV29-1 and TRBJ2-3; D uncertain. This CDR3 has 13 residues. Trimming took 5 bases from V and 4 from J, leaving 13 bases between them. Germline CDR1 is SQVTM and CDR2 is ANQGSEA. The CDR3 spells CSVFSRSADTQYF. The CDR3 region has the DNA TGCAGCGTTTTCTCGAGATCTGCAGATACGCAGTATTTT.

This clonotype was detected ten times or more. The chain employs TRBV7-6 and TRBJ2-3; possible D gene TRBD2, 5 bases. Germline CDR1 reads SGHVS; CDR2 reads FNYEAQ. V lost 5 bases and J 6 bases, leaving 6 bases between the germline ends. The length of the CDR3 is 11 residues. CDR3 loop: CASSRGDTQYF. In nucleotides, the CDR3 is TGTGCCAGCAGCCGCGGGGATACGCAGTATTTT. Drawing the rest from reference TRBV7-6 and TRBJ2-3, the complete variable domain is GAGVSQSPRYKVTKRGQDVALRCDPISGHVSLYWYRQALGQGPEFLTYFNYEAQQDKSGLPNDRFSAERPEGSISTLTIQRTEQRDSAMYRCASSRGDTQYFGPGTRLTVL.

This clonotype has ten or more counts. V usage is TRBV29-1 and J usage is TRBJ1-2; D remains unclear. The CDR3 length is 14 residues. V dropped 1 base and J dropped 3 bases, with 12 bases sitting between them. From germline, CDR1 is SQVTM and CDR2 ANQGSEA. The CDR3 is CSVEVGDRYYGYTF. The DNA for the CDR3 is TGCAGCGTTGAAGTCGGGGATCGGTACTATGGCTACACCTTC.

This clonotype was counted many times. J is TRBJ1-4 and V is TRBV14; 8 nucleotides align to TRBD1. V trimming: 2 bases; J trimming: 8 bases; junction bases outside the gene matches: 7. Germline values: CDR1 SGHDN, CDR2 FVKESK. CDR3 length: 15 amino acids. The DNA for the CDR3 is TGTGCCAGCAGCCAACAGGACAGGGAAAACGAAAAACTGTTTTTT. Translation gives CASSQQDRENEKLFF.

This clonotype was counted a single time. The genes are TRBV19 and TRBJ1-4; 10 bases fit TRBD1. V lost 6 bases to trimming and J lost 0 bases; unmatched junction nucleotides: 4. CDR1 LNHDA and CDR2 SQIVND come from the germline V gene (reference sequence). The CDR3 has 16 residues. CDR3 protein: CASRDRGFATNEKLFF. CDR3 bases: TGTGCCAGTAGGGACAGGGGGTTTGCAACTAATGAAAAACTGTTTTTT.

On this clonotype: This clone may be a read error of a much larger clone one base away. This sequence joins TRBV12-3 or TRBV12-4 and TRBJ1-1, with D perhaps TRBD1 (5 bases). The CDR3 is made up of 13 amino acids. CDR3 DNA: TGTGCCACCAGTTATGCAGGGTACACTGAAGCTTTCTTT. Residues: CATSYAGYTEAFF.

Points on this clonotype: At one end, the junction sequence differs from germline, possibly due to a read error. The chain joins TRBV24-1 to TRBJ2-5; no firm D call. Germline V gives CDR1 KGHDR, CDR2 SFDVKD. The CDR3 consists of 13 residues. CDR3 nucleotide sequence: TGTGCCACCGGCGGAGAGAATCAAAAGACCCAGAACTTC. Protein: CATGGENQKTQNF.

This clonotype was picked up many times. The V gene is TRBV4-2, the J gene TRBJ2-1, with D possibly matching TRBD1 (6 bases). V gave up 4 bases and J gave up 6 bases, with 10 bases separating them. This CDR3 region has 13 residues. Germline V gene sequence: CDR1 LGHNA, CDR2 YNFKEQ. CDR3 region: CASSLGQINEQFF. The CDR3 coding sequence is TGTGCCAGCAGCCTCGGACAGATCAATGAGCAGTTCTTC.

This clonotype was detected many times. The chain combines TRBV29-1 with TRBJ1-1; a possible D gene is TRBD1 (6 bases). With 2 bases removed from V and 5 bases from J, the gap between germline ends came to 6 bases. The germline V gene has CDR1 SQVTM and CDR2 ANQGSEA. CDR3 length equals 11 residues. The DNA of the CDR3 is TGCAGCGTTGAACAGGGGACTGAAGCTTTCTTT. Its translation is CSVEQGTEAFF.

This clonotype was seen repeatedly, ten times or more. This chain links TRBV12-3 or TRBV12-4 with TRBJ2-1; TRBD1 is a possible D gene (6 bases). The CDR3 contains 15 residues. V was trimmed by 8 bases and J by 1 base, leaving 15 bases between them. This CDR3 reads CASPEVTGSYNEQFF. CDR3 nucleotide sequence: TGTGCCAGCCCCGAGGTTACAGGGTCCTACAATGAGCAGTTCTTC.